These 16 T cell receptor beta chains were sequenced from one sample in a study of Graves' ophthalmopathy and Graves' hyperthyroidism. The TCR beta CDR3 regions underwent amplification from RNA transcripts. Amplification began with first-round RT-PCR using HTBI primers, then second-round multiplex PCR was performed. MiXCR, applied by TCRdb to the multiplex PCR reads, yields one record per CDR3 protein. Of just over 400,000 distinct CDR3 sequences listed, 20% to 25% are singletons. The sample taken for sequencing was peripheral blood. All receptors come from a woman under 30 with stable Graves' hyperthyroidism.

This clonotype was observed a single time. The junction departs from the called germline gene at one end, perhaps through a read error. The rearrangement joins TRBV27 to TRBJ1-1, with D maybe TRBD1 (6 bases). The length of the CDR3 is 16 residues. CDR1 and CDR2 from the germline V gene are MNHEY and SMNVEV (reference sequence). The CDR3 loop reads CASSLVAGVRDTDAFF. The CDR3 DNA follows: TGTGCCAGCAGTTTAGTGGCAGGGGTCAGGGACACTGATGCTTTCTTT.

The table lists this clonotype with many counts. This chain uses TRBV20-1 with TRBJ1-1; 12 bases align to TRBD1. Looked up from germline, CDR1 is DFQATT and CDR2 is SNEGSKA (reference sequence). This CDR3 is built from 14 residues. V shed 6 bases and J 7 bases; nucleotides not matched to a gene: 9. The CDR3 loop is CSAAQGQGAIEAFF. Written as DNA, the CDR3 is TGCAGTGCCGCGCAGGGACAGGGGGCCATTGAAGCTTTCTTT.

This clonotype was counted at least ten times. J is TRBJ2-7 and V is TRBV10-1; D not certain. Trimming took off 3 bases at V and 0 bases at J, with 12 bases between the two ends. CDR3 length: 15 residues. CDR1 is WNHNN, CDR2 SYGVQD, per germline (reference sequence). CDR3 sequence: CASSDGRWSSYEQYF. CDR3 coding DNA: TGCGCCAGCAGTGACGGACGGTGGAGCTCCTACGAGCAGTACTTC.

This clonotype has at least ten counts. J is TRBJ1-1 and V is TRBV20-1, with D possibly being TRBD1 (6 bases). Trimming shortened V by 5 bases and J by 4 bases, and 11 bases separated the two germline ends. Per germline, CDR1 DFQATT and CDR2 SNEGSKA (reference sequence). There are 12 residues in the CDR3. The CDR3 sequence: CSALQGTTEAFF. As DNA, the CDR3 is TGCAGTGCTCTGCAGGGGACCACTGAAGCTTTCTTT.

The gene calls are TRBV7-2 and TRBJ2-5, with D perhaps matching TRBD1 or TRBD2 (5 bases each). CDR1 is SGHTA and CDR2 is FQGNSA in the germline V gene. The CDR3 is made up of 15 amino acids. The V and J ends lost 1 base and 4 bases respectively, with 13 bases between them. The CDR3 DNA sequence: TGTGCCAGCAGCTTAGGTGGGGGTTCTTCAGAGACCCAGTACTTC. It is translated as CASSLGGGSSETQYF.

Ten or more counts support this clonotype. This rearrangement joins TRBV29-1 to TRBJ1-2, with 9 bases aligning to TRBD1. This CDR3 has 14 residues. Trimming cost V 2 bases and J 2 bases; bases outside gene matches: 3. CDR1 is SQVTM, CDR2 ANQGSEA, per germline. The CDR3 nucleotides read TGCAGCGTTGAAACAGGGACAGGGAACTATGGCTACACCTTC. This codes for CSVETGTGNYGYTF.

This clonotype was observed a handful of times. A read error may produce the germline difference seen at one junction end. Written as DNA, the CDR3 is TGCGCCAGCAGCCAAGAGAGGGGGGCTCCCAAAAACATTAAGTACTTC. Translated: CASSQERGAPKNIKYF. This chain connects TRBV4-1 to TRBJ2-4; D tentatively fits TRBD1 or TRBD2 (6 bases each). The CDR3 loop spans 16 amino acids. Germline lookup yields CDR1 MGHRA and CDR2 YSYEKL.

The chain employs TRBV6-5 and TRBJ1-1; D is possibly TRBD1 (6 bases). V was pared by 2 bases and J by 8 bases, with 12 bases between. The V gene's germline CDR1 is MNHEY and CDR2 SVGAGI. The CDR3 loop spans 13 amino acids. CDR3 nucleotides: TGTGCCAGCAGTTACGTTTCCGGGACAGAAGCTTTCTTT. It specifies CASSYVSGTEAFF.

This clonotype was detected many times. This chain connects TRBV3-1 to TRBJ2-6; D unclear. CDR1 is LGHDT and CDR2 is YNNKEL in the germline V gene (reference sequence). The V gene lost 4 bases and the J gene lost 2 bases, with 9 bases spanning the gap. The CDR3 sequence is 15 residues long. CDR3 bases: TGTGCCAGCAGCCCCCATGAAGCTGGGGCCAACGTCCTGACTTTC. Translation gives CASSPHEAGANVLTF.

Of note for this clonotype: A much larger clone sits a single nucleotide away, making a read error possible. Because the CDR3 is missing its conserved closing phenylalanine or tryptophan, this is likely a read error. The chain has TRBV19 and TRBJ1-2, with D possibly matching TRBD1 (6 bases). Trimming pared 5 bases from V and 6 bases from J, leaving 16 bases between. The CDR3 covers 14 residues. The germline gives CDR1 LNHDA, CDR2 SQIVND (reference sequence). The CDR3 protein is CASSPLEGVHGYTY. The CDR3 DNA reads TGTGCCAGTAGTCCCCTGGAGGGGGTCCATGGCTACACCTAC.

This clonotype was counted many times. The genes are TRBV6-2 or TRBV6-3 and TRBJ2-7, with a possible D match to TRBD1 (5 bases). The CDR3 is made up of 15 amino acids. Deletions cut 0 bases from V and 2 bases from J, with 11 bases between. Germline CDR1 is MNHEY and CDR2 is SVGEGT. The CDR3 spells CASSYSTVSTYEQYF. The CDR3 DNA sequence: TGTGCCAGCAGTTACTCGACAGTTTCCACCTACGAGCAGTACTTC.

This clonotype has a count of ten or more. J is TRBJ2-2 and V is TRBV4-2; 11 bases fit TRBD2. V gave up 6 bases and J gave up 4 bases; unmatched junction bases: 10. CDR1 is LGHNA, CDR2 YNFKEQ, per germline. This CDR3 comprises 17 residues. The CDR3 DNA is TGTGCCAGCAGTCAGGCCCTAGCGGGAGGAGGCACCGGGGAGCTGTTTTTT. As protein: CASSQALAGGGTGELFF.

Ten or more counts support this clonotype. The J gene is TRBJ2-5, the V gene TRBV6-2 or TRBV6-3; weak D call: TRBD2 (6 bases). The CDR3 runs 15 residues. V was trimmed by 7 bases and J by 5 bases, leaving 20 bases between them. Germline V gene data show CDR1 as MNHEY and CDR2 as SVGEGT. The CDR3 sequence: CASTEPGLSWETQYF. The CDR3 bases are TGTGCCAGCACCGAACCGGGACTTTCGTGGGAGACCCAGTACTTC.

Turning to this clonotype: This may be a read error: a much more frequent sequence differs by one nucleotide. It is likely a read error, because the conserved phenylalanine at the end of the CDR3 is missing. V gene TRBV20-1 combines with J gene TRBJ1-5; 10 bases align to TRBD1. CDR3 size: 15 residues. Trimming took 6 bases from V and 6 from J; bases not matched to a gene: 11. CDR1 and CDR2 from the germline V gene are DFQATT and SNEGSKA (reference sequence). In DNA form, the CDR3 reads TGCAGTGCCAGACAGGGGGCCGGGCAGGGTCAGCCCCAGCATTTG. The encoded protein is CSARQGAGQGQPQHL.

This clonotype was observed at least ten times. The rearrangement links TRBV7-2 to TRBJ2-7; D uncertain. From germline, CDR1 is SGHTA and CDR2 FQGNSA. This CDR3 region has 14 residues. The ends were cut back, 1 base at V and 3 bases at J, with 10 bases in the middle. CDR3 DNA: TGTGCCAGCAGCTTAGATTTGTCTTACTACGAGCAGTACTTC. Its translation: CASSLDLSYYEQYF.

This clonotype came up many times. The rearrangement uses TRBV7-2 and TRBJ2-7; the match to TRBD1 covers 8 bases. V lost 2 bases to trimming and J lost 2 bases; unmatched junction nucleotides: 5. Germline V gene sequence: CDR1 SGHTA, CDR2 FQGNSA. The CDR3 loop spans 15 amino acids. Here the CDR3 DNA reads TGTGCCAGCAGCTTATTGGGGGGACAGGCCTACGAGCAGTACTTC. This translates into CASSLLGGQAYEQYF.